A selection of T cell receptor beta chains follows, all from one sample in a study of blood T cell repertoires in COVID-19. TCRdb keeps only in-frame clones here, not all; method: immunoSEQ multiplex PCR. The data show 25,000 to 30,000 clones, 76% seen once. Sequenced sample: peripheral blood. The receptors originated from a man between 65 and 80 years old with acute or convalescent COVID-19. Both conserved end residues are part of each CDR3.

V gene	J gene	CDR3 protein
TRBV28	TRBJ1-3	CASTGVGNTIYF
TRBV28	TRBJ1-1	CASSRQGGTEAFF
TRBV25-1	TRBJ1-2	CASRGPRAGGYTF
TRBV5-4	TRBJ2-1	CASRGDVGTGSPEQFF
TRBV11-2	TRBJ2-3	CASSLLASGNTDTQYF
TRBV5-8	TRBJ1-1	CASSSGQSKLMNTEAFF
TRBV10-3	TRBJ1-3	CAMSPGISGNTIYF
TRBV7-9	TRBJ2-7	CASSLITGGPAYEQYF
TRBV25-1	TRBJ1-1	CASSETGSNTEAFF
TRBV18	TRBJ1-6	CASSPAEGKNSPLHF
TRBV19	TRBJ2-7	CASSVTGTYEQYF
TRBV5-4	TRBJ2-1	CASSLPPRGGANEQFF
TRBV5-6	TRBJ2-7	CASSFTGVYEQYF
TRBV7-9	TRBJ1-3	CASSFREAKGNTIYF
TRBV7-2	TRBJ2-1	CASSLGTTATYNEQFF
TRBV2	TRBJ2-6	CASRAHSLPGANVLTF
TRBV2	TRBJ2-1	CASSVLAGVNNEQFF
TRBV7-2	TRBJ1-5	CASSLTRANQPQHF
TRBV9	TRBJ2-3	CASSGTGSGATDTQYF
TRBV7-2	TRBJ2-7	CASSPGTSWEQYF
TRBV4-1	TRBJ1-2	CASSQDFGGYGYTF
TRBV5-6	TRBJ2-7	CASSLGLNYEQYF
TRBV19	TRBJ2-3	CASSIESDYKDTQYF
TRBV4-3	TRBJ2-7	CASSQGSGTGIAEQYF
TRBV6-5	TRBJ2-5	CASSSLTSGRGETQYF
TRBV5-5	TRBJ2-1	CASSLGRGDYNEQFF
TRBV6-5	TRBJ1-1	CASSYDTGFTEAFF
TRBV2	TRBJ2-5	CASIPSLRGSQETQYF
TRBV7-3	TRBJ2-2	CASSPGQGNAGELFF
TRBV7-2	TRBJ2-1	CASSRDSYNEQFF
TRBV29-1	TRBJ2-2	CSVLIIELAGTSNTGELFF
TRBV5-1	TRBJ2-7	CASSLTTGTVGEQYF
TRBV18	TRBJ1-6	CASSPASVDNSPLHF
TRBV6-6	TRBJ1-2	CASSYSGDGYTF
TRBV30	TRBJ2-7	CAWGHDEQYF
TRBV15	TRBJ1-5	CATSRVQGGNQPQHF
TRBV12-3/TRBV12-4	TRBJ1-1	CASAGTNTEAFF
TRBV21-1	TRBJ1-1	CASSKASAPGTEAFF
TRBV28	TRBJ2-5	CASSGPDQETQYF
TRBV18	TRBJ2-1	CASTRKTSGGANEQFF
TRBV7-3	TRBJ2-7	CASSLNRGPYEQYF
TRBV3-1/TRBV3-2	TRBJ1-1	CASTKATLGEAFF
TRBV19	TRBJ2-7	CASTTTSGAFSEQYF
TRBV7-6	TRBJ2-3	CASSSRADTQYF
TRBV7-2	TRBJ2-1	CASSSPYDRGNRATEQFF
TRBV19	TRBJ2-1	CASSRVQGRGNEQFF
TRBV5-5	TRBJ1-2	CASSLAPGSNYGYTF